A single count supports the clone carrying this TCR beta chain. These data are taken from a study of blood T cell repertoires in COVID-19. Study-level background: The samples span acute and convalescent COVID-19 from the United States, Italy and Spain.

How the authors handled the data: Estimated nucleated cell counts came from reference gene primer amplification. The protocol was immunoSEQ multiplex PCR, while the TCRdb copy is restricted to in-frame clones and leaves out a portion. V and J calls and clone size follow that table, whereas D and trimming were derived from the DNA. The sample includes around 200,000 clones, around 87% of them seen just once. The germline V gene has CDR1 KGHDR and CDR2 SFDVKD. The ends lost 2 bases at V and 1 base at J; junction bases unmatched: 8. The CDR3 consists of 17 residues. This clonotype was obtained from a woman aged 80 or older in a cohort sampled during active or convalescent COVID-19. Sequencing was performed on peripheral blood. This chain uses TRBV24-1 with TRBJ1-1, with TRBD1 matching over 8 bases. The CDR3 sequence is CATSDSRQGPANTEAFF. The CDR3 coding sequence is TGTGCCACCAGTGATTCCCGACAGGGGCCGGCGAACACTGAAGCTTTCTTT.